This TCR beta chain comes out of a study of shared clonotypes between healthy human individuals. The V gene end was trimmed by 6 bases and the J gene end by 9 bases; junction bases not matched to a gene: 8. The germline CDR1 and CDR2 sequences are MDHEN and SYDVKM. CDR3 length: 13 amino acids. Sequenced by immunoSEQ multiplex PCR; TCRdb stores in-frame clones only, minus some. The repertoire holds fewer than 500,000 clones, with over 75% as singletons. The rearrangement uses TRBV28 and TRBJ2-1, with 7 bases fitting TRBD1. The sample consisted of PBMCs. This TCR derives from a woman aged 40 to 50 in good health. Some clones in this sample may be carry-over from other donors' samples. DNA of the CDR3: TGTGCCAGCAGGGCAGGGGGTCGGGGTGAGCAGTTCTTC. It specifies CASRAGGRGEQFF.